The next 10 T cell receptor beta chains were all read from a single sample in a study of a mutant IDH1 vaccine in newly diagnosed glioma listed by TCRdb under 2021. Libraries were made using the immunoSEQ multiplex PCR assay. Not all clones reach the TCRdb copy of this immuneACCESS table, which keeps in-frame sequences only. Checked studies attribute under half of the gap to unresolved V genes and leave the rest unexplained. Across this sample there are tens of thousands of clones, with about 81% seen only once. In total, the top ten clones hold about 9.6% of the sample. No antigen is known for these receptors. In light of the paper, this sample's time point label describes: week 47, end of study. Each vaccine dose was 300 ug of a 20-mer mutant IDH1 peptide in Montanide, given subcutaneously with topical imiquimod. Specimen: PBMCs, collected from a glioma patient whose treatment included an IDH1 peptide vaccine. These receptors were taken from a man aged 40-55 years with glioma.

CDR3 DNA sequence: TGCGCCAGCAGCTCTCAAGCGGGAGGGGGCTCCTACGAGCAGTACTTC. It specifies CASSSQAGGGSYEQYF. This sequence joins TRBV5-1 and TRBJ2-7, with 10 positions matching TRBD2. The CDR3 has 16 residues. Trimming removed 3 bases from V and 0 bases from J; junction bases left unmatched: 6. Germline V gene lookup returns CDR1 SGHRS and CDR2 YFSETQ.

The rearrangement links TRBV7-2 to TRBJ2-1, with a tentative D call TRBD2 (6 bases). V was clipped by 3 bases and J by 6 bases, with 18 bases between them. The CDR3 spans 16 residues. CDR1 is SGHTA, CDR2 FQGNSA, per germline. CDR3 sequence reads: CASSLTSGRTANEQFF. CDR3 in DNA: TGTGCCAGCAGCTTGACGTCGGGGAGGACGGCCAATGAGCAGTTCTTC.

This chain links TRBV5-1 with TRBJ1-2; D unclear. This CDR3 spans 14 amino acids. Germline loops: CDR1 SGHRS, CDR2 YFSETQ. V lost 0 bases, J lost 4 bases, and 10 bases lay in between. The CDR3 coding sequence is TGCGCCAGCAGCTTGGAATCGTCGCTCTATGGCTACACCTTC. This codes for CASSLESSLYGYTF. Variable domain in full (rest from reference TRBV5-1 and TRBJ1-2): KAGVTQTPRYLIKTRGQQVTLSCSPISGHRSVSWYQQTPGQGLQFLFEYFSETQRNKGNFPGRFSGRQFSNSRSEMNVSTLELGDSALYLCASSLESSLYGYTFGSGTRLTVV.

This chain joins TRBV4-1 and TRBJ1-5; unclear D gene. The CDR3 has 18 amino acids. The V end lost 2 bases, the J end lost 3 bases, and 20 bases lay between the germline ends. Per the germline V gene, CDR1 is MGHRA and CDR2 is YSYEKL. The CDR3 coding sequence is TGCGCCAGCAGCCAACCTATAGGGCAGGAAGACTTCAATCAGCCCCAGCATTTT. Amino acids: CASSQPIGQEDFNQPQHF.

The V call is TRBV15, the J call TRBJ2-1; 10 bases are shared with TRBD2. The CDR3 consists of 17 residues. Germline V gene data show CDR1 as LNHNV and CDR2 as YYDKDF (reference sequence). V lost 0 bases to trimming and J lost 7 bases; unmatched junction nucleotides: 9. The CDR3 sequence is CATSRDYWSSGGNEQFF. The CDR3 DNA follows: TGTGCCACCAGCAGAGATTATTGGTCTAGCGGGGGTAATGAGCAGTTCTTC.

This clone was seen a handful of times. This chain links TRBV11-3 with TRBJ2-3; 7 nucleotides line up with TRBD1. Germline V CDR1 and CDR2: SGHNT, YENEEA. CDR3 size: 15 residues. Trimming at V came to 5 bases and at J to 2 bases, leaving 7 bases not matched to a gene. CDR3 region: CASSPEGQLTDTQYF. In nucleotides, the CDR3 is TGTGCCAGCAGCCCAGAGGGACAGCTCACAGATACGCAGTATTTT.

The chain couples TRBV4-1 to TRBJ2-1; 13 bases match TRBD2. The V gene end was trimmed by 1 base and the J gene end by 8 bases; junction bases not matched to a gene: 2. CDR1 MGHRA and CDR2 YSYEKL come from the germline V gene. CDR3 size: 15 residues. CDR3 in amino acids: CASSQGLAGGYEQFF. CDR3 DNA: TGCGCCAGCAGCCAAGGACTAGCGGGAGGCTATGAGCAGTTCTTC.

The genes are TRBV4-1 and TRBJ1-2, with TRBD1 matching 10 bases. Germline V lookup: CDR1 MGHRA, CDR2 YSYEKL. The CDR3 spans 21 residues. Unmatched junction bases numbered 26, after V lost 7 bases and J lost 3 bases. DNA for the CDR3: TGCGCCAGCACCAAAGCCCTCCCCGTGGGACAGGGGACTGTATGGCACTATGGCTACACCTTC. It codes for CASTKALPVGQGTVWHYGYTF.

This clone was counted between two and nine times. This CDR3 is CASSLTNQPQHF. The DNA for the CDR3 is TGTGCCAGCAGCTTAACTAATCAGCCCCAGCATTTT. The chain has TRBV7-9 and TRBJ1-5; D not certain. CDR3 length: 12 amino acids. Trimming took off 2 bases at V and 4 bases at J, with 3 bases between the two ends. CDR1 is SEHNR, CDR2 FQNEAQ, per germline (reference sequence).

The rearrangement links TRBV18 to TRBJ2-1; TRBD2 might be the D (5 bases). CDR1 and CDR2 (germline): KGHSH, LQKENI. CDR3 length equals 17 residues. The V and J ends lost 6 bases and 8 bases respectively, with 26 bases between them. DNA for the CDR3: TGTGCCAGCTCCCCCCCTTTAGGAAGCGGCCAAGGGTATGAGCAGTTCTTC. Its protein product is CASSPPLGSGQGYEQFF.